These 18 T cell receptor beta chains share one sample of origin, sequenced in a study of T cells in Graves' hyperthyroidism and ophthalmopathy. The source material, RNA transcripts, was used to amplify TCR beta CDR3 regions. The HTBI set primed first-round TCR CDR3 RT-PCR. MiXCR, run by TCRdb on the multiplex PCR reads, gives a single entry per CDR3 protein. The table includes 330,000 or so distinct CDR3 sequences, 15% to 20% detected once. Sequencing input: blood. The receptors derive from a man aged 50-59 years with Graves' ophthalmopathy.

This clonotype has ten or more counts. The V call is TRBV28, the J call TRBJ1-2; no clear D gene. Germline loops: CDR1 MDHEN, CDR2 SYDVKM. The CDR3 sequence is 12 residues long. V dropped 5 bases and J dropped 7 bases, with 11 bases sitting between them. The CDR3 DNA sequence: TGTGCCAGCAGTCCCCGGACCGCTGGCTACACCTTC. Protein: CASSPRTAGYTF.

The chain couples TRBV5-1 to TRBJ2-7; 9 bases line up with TRBD1. V shed 4 bases and J 3 bases; nucleotides not matched to a gene: 8. In germline, CDR1 is SGHRS, CDR2 YFSETQ. The CDR3 totals 15 residues. The CDR3 bases are TGCGCCAGCAGCCCGAGGGGACAGGGTATCTACGAGCAGTACTTC. Protein product: CASSPRGQGIYEQYF.

The table lists this clonotype with many counts. CDR3 coding DNA: TGTGCCAGCAGACAGGGAGTGAGCAATCAGCCCCAGCATTTT. Translated: CASRQGVSNQPQHF. J is TRBJ1-5 and V is TRBV12-3 or TRBV12-4, with a weak D call TRBD1 (6 bases). V lost 6 bases and J lost 1, with 10 bases in between. The CDR3 loop spans 14 amino acids.

A remark on this clonotype: Since a much larger clone is just one base distant, this may be a read error. CDR3 DNA sequence: TGTGCCACCGGCAGCTCGACCAACGAGCAGTACTTC. Translating it yields CATGSSTNEQYF. The gene calls are TRBV15 and TRBJ2-7; D not resolved. Germline V gene data show CDR1 as LNHNV and CDR2 as YYDKDF (reference sequence). The CDR3 is made up of 12 amino acids.

This clonotype was detected a few times. This chain connects TRBV12-3 or TRBV12-4 to TRBJ2-3, with a possible D match to TRBD2 (5 bases). V was shortened by 5 bases and J by 4 bases, with 13 bases between the two germline ends. This CDR3 region has 14 residues. CDR3 DNA: TGTGCCAGCAGTCCCCAACTAGGCGCAGATACGCAGTATTTT. Its protein is CASSPQLGADTQYF.

The chain recombines TRBV12-3 or TRBV12-4 with TRBJ2-7, with TRBD2 as a possible D gene (5 bases). With 6 bases removed from V and 3 bases from J, the gap between germline ends came to 9 bases. CDR3 size: 12 residues. CDR3 region: CASRNGLYEQYF. The CDR3 coding sequence is TGTGCCAGCAGGAATGGACTCTACGAGCAGTACTTC.

The V gene is TRBV20-1, the J gene TRBJ2-1, with a possible D match to TRBD1 (6 bases). V was cut by 6 bases and J by 9 bases, with 15 bases left in between. Germline CDR1 DFQATT, CDR2 SNEGSKA (reference sequence). This CDR3 spans 12 amino acids. CDR3 sequence: CSASKTGGEQFF. DNA for the CDR3: TGCAGTGCCAGCAAGACAGGAGGTGAGCAGTTCTTC.

This clonotype was recorded at least ten times. The J gene is TRBJ1-5, the V gene TRBV6-1; 8 bases map to TRBD1. This CDR3 spans 13 amino acids. Germline values: CDR1 MNHNS, CDR2 SASEGT. J gave up 11 bases and V 3 bases, and 6 bases lay outside the gene matches. The CDR3: CASSDGRGLSQHF. The CDR3 DNA is TGTGCCAGCAGTGATGGCAGGGGGCTGTCCCAGCATTTT.

This clonotype was detected ten times or more. The rearrangement links TRBV28 to TRBJ2-5, with unresolved D. The CDR3 contains 10 residues. With 6 bases removed from V and 4 bases from J, the gap between germline ends came to 3 bases. The V gene's germline CDR1 is MDHEN and CDR2 SYDVKM. The CDR3 DNA sequence: TGTGCCAGCAGGGGAGAGACCCAGTACTTC. Protein sequence: CASRGETQYF. Full variable domain (rest looked up from reference TRBV28 and TRBJ2-5): DVKVTQSSRYLVKRTGEKVFLECVQDMDHENMFWYRQDPGLGLRLIYFSYDVKMKEKGDIPEGYSVSREKKERFSLILESASTNQTSMYLCASRGETQYFGPGTRLLVL.

This clonotype was found many times. The chain is built from TRBV6-1 and TRBJ1-1, with TRBD1 identical over 7 bases. J gave up 3 bases and V 6 bases, and 4 bases lay outside the gene matches. This CDR3 contains 13 residues. Germline lookup yields CDR1 MNHNS and CDR2 SASEGT. The CDR3 reads CASRFDRDTEAFF. The CDR3 DNA sequence: TGTGCCAGCAGATTCGACAGGGACACTGAAGCTTTCTTT.

Here the CDR3 DNA reads TGCAGTGCTAGCGCCTGGGACTGGCAAGACAATGAGCAGTTCTTC. Translated: CSASAWDWQDNEQFF. The V call is TRBV20-1, the J call TRBJ2-1; maybe TRBD2 (6 bases). There are 15 residues in the CDR3. The germline V gene has CDR1 DFQATT and CDR2 SNEGSKA (reference sequence). Trimming took 3 bases from V and 5 from J, leaving 17 bases between them.

In its sample, this clonotype was seen a few times. The J gene is TRBJ1-2, the V gene TRBV6-6; D gene uncertain. CDR1 and CDR2 from the germline V gene are MNHNY and SVGAGI (reference sequence). Trimming shortened V by 0 bases and J by 4 bases, and 12 bases separated the two germline ends. The CDR3 runs 15 residues. The CDR3 loop reads CASSYSPDSFYGYTF. CDR3 nucleotide sequence: TGTGCCAGCAGTTACTCGCCGGATTCGTTCTATGGCTACACCTTC.

In this sample, this clonotype turned up a few times. This chain connects TRBV7-9 to TRBJ1-2, with D possibly matching TRBD1 (6 bases). Germline V gene lookup returns CDR1 SEHNR and CDR2 FQNEAQ (reference sequence). CDR3 length: 13 amino acids. The V end lost 1 base, the J end lost 6 bases, and 9 bases lay between the germline ends. The CDR3 bases are TGTGCCAGCAGCTTAGGCCAGGGGAATGGCTACACCTTC. Its translation: CASSLGQGNGYTF.

This clonotype was counted many times. The rearrangement links TRBV20-1 to TRBJ2-5, with 7 bases identical to TRBD1. The germline CDR1 and CDR2 sequences are DFQATT and SNEGSKA (reference sequence). This CDR3 contains 16 residues. V shed 6 bases, J shed 0 bases, and the junction held 13 bases outside the gene matches. The CDR3 sequence is CSATPATGRYQETQYF. CDR3 bases: TGCAGTGCCACCCCGGCGACAGGGCGGTACCAAGAGACCCAGTACTTC.

The genes are TRBV4-1 and TRBJ2-1; weak D call: TRBD2 (7 bases). Germline loops: CDR1 MGHRA, CDR2 YSYEKL. V dropped 4 bases and J dropped 8 bases, with 18 bases sitting between them. The CDR3 spans 15 residues. The CDR3 sequence: CASSRGGEAGYEQFF. The CDR3 nucleotides read TGCGCCAGCAGCCGAGGGGGGGAGGCGGGTTATGAGCAGTTCTTC.

This clonotype was seen repeatedly, ten times or more. The chain carries TRBV3-1 and TRBJ2-1, with D uncertain. The CDR3 totals 14 residues. Germline V gene data show CDR1 as LGHDT and CDR2 as YNNKEL (reference sequence). V lost 1 base and J lost 7, with 11 bases in between. The CDR3 sequence is CASSQGPARNEQFF. The CDR3 region has the DNA TGTGCCAGCAGCCAAGGGCCCGCCCGGAATGAGCAGTTCTTC.

The V gene is TRBV5-4, the J gene TRBJ1-4; TRBD1 agrees at 9 bases. V lost 2 bases, J lost 5 bases, and 4 bases stayed unmatched. CDR1 and CDR2 from the germline V gene are SGHNT and YYREEE (reference sequence). There are 15 residues in the CDR3. This CDR3 is CASSLQTGGNEKLFF. CDR3 in DNA: TGTGCCAGCAGCTTACAGACAGGGGGAAATGAAAAACTGTTTTTT.

The rearrangement links TRBV27 to TRBJ2-3, with 8 bases fitting TRBD2. This CDR3 region has 15 residues. V lost 8 bases, J lost 5 bases, and 12 bases stayed unmatched. The germline V gene encodes CDR1 MNHEY and CDR2 SMNVEV (reference sequence). The CDR3 region has the DNA TGTGCCAGCCGCCCCAGGCCCCGGGGGGGAGATACGCAGTATTTT. As protein: CASRPRPRGGDTQYF.